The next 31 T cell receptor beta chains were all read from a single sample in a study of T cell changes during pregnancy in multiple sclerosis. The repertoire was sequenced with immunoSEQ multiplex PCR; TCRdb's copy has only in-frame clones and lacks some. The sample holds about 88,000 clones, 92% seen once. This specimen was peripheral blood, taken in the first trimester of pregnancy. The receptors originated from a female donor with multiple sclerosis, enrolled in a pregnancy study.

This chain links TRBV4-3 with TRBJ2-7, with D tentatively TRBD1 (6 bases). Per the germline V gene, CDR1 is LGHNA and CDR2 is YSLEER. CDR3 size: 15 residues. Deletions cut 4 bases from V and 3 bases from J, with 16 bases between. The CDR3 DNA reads TGCGCCAGCAGCCCCCTCCAGACAGGAATCTACGAGCAGTACTTC. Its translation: CASSPLQTGIYEQYF.

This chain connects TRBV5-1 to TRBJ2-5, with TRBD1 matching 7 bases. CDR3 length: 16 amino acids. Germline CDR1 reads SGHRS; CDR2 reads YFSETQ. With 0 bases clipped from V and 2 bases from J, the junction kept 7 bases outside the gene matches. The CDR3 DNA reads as TGCGCCAGCAGCTTGGTGATGGACAGGAGACAAGAGACCCAGTACTTC. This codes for CASSLVMDRRQETQYF.

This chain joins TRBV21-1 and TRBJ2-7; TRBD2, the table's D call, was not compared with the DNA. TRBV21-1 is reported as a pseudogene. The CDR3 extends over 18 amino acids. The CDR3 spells CASSKNWTSSSRAYEQYF. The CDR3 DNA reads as TGTGCCAGCAGCAAAAATTGGACTAGCTCCAGCCGTGCGTACGAGCAGTACTTC.

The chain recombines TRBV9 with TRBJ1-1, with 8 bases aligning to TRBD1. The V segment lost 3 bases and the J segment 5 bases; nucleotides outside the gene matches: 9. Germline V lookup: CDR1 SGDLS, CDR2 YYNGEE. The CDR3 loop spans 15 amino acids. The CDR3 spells CASSGQGSAWTEAFF. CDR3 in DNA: TGTGCCAGCAGCGGACAGGGGAGCGCGTGGACTGAAGCTTTCTTT.

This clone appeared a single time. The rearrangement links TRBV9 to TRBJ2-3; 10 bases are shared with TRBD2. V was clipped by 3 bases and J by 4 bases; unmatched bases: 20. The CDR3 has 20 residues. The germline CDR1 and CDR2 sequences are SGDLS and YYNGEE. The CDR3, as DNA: TGTGCCAGCAGCGCATGGGGTGGGGCTAGCGGGAGCGGTGTCGCAGATACGCAGTATTTT. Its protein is CASSAWGGASGSGVADTQYF.

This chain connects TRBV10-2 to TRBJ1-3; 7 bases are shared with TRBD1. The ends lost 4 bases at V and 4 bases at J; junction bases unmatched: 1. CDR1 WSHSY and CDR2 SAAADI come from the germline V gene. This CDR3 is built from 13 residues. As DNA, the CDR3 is TGCGCCAGCAGTGCACAGGGGGGAAACACCATATATTTT. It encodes CASSAQGGNTIYF.

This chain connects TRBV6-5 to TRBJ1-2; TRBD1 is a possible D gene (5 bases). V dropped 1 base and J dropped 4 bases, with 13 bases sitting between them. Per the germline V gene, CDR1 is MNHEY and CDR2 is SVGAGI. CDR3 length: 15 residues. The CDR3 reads CASSYYQGNVYGYTF. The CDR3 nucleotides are TGTGCCAGCAGTTACTACCAGGGCAACGTCTATGGCTACACCTTC.

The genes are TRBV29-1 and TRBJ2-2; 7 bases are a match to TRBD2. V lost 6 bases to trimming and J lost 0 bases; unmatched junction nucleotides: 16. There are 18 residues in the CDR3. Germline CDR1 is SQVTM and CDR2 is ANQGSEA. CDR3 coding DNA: TGCAGCGTCAAAACTAGCGCCACCCTACTGTCGAACACCGGGGAGCTGTTTTTT. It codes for CSVKTSATLLSNTGELFF.

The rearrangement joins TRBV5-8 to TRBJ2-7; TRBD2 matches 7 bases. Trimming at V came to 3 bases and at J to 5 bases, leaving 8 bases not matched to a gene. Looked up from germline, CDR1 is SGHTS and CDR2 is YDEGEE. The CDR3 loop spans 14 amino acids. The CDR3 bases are TGTGCCAGCAGCTGGACTAGGGGCCCTCACGAGCAGTACTTC. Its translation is CASSWTRGPHEQYF.

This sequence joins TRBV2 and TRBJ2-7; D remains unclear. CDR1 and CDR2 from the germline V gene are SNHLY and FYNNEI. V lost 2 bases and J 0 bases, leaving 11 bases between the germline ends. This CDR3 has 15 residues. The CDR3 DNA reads TGTGCCAGCAGTGAATATAACTTGAGCTCCTACGAGCAGTACTTC. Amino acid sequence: CASSEYNLSSYEQYF. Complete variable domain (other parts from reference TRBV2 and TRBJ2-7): EPEVTQTPSHQVTQMGQEVILRCVPISNHLYFYWYRQILGQKVEFLVSFYNNEISEKSEIFDDQFSVERPDGSNFTLKIRSTKLEDSAMYFCASSEYNLSSYEQYFGPGTRLTVT.

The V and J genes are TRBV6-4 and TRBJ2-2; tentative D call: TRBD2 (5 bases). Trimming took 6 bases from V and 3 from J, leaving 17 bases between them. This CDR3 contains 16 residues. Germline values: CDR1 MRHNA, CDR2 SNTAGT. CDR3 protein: CASRRSAALDTGELFF. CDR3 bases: TGTGCCAGCAGAAGGTCAGCGGCGTTGGACACCGGGGAGCTGTTTTTT.

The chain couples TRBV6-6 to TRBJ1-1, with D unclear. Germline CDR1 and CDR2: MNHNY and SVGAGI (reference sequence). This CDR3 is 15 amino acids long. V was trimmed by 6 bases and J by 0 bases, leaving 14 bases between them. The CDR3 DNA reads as TGTGCCAGCAGCCCCCTCGGGAGGATGAACACTGAAGCTTTCTTT. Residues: CASSPLGRMNTEAFF.

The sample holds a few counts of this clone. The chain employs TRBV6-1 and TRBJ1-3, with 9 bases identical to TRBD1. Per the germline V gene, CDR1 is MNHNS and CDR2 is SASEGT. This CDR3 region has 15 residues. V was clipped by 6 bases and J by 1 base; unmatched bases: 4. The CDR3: CASRAQGASGNTIYF. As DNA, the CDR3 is TGTGCCAGCAGGGCACAGGGGGCGTCTGGAAACACCATATATTTT.

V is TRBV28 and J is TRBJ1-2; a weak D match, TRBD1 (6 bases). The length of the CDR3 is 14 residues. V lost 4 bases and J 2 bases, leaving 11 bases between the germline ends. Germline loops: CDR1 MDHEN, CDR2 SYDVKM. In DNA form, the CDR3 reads TGTGCCAGCAGTTCACAGGGACGGAACTATGGCTACACCTTC. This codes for CASSSQGRNYGYTF.

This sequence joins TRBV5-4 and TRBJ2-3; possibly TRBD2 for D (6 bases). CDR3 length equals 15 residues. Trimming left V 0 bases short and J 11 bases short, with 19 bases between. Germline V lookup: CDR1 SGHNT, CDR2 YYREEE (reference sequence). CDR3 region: CASSLAGVRDSGQYF. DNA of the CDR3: TGTGCCAGCAGCTTGGCGGGAGTAAGGGATTCGGGGCAGTATTTT.

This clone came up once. The CDR3 loop reads CASSIAGGHYNEQFF. Here the CDR3 DNA reads TGTGCCAGTAGTATAGCGGGAGGACACTACAATGAGCAGTTCTTC. The chain carries TRBV19 and TRBJ2-1; 7 bases fit TRBD2. From germline, CDR1 is LNHDA and CDR2 SQIVND (reference sequence). The junction had 3 bases not matched to a gene; V was cut back by 1 base and J by 3 bases. The CDR3 extends over 15 amino acids.

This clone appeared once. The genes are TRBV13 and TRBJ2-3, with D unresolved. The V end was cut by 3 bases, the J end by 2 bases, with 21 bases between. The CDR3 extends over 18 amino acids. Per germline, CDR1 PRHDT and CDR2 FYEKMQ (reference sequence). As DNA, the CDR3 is TGTGCCAGCAGCTTTTTCGTAGACTTTGCGACTTCCACAGATACGCAGTATTTT. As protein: CASSFFVDFATSTDTQYF.

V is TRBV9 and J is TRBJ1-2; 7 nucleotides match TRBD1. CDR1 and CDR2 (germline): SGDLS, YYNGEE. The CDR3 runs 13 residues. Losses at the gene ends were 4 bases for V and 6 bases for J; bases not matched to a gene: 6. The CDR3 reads CASSSQGRDGYTF. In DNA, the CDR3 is TGTGCCAGCAGCTCACAGGGGCGCGATGGCTACACCTTC.

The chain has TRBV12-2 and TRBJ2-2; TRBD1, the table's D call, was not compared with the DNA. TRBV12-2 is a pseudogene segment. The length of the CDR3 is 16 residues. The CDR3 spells CASRLGRGRNTGELFF. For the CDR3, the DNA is TGTGCAAGTCGCTTGGGCAGGGGGCGTAACACCGGGGAGCTGTTTTTT.

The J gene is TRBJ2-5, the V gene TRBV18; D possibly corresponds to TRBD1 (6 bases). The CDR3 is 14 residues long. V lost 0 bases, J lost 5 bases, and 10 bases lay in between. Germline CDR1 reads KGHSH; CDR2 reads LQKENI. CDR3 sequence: CASSPPDRRETQYF. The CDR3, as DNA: TGTGCCAGCTCACCACCTGACAGGAGGGAGACCCAGTACTTC.

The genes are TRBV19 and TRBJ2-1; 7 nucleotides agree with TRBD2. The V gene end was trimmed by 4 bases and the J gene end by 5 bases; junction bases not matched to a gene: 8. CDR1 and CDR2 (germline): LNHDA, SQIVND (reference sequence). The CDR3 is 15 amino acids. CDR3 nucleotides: TGTGCCAGTAGTAAAGCGGGAAGGCGGGACAATGAGCAGTTCTTC. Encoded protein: CASSKAGRRDNEQFF.

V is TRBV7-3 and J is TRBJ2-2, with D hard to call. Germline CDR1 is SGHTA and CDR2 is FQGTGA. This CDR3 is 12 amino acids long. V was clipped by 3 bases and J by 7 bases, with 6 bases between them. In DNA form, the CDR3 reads TGTGCCAGCAGCTTGTTCGTCGGGGAGCTGTTTTTT. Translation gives CASSLFVGELFF.

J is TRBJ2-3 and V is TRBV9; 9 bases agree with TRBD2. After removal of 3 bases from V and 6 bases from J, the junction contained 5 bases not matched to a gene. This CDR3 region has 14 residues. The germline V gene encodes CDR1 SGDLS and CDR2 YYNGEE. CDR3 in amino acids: CASSGGLAKDTQYF. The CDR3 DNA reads TGTGCCAGCAGCGGCGGACTAGCGAAGGATACGCAGTATTTT.

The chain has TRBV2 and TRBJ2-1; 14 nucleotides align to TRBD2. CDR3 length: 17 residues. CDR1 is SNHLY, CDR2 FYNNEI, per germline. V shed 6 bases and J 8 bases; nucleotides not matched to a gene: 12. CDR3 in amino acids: CASRERMGLAGVDEQFF. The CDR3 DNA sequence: TGTGCCAGCAGAGAACGGATGGGACTAGCGGGGGTCGATGAGCAGTTCTTC.

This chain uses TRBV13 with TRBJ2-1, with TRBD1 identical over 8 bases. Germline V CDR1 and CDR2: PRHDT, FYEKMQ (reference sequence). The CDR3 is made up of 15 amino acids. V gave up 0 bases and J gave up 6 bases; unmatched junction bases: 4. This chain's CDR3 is CASSLGQGGRNEQFF. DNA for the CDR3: TGTGCCAGCAGCTTAGGACAGGGGGGACGCAATGAGCAGTTCTTC.

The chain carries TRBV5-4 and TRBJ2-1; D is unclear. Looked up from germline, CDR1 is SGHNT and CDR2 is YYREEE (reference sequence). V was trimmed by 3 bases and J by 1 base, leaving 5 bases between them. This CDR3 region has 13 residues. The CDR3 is CASSSQSYNEQFF. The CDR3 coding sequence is TGTGCCAGCAGCTCCCAGTCCTACAATGAGCAGTTCTTC.

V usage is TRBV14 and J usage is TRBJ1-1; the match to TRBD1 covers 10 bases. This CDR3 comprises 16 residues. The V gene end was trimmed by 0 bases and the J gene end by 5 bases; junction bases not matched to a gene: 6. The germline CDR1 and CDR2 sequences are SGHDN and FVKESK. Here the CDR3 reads CASSQEWDRGGTEAFF. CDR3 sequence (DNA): TGTGCCAGCAGCCAAGAATGGGACAGGGGTGGAACTGAAGCTTTCTTT. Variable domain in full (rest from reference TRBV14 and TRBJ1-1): EAGVTQFPSHSVIEKGQTVTLRCDPISGHDNLYWYRRVMGKEIKFLLHFVKESKQDESGMPNNRFLAERTGGTYSTLKVQPAELEDSGVYFCASSQEWDRGGTEAFFGQGTRLTVV.

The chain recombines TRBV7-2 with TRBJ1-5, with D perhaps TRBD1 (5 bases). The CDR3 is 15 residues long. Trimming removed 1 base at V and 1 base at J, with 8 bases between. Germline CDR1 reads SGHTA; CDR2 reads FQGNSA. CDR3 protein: CASSLEGLSNQPQHF. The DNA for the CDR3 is TGTGCCAGCAGCTTAGAGGGGTTAAGCAATCAGCCCCAGCATTTT.

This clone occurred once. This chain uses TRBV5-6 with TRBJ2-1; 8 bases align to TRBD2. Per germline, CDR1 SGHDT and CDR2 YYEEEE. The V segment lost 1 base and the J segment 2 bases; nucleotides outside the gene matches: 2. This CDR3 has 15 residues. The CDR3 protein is CASSLKREPYNEQFF. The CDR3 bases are TGTGCCAGCAGCTTGAAGCGGGAGCCCTACAATGAGCAGTTCTTC.

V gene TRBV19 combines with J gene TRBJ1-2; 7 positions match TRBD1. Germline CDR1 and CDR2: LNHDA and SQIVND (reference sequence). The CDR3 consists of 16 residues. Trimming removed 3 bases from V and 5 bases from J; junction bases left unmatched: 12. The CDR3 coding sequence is TGTGCCAGTAGTATCGGGACAGTACATACTAGTTATGGCTACACCTTC. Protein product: CASSIGTVHTSYGYTF.

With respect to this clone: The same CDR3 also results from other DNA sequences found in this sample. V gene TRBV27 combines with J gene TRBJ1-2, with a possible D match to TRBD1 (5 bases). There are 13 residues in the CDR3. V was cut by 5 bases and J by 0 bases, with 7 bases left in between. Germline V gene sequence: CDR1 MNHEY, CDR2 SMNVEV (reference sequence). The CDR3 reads CASSPRANYGYTF. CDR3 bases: TGTGCCAGCAGTCCCAGGGCTAACTATGGCTACACCTTC.